What follows are 28 T cell receptor beta chains derived from one specimen sequenced in a study of radiotherapy plus CTLA-4 blockade in lung cancer (dated by TCRdb to 2017 to 2018). The method behind the library was the immunoSEQ multiplex PCR assay. TCRdb retrieved this table from immuneACCESS and kept in-frame rearrangements only. Not all clones are present; in checked studies, unresolved V genes account for under half, and no reason is known for the remainder. The sample includes roughly 97,000 clones, with approximately 74% observed a single time. 2.5% to 3% of the sample is held by the ten biggest clonotypes. The specimen was peripheral blood, collected from a patient treated with radiotherapy plus ipilimumab. Source of these receptors: a human donor with non-small cell lung cancer who had a partial response to radiotherapy plus ipilimumab. Some clones in this sample may be carry-over from other donors' samples.

The chain uses TRBV10-3 and TRBJ1-2, with TRBD1 matching over 7 bases. The CDR3 totals 12 residues. In germline, CDR1 is ENHRY, CDR2 SYGVKD. The trim removed 6 bases at V and 14 bases at J, leaving 12 bases unmatched. The CDR3 DNA reads TGTGCCATCAGCTCGACAGGGAGTTTCGGGACCTTC. Translation: CAISSTGSFGTF.

V is TRBV11-2 and J is TRBJ2-3, with D possibly matching TRBD1 (6 bases). The V end was cut by 4 bases, the J end by 5 bases, with 13 bases between. The CDR3 has 14 residues. CDR1 and CDR2 from the germline V gene are SGHAT and FQNNGV. CDR3 DNA: TGTGCCAGCAGCTCTAACAGGGCGGTAGATACGCAGTATTTT. Its protein product is CASSSNRAVDTQYF. The entire variable domain, with the rest obtained from reference TRBV11-2 and TRBJ2-3, is as follows: EAGVAQSPRYKIIEKRQSVAFWCNPISGHATLYWYQQILGQGPKLLIQFQNNGVVDDSQLPKDRFSAERLKGVDSTLKIQPAKLEDSAVYLCASSSNRAVDTQYFGPGTRLTVL.

V and J are TRBV19 and TRBJ2-5; D unclear. The CDR3 contains 12 residues. Trimming stripped 4 bases from V and 5 bases from J, with 8 bases between. Germline values: CDR1 LNHDA, CDR2 SQIVND (reference sequence). CDR3 protein: CASSTSRETQYF. CDR3 nucleotide sequence: TGTGCCAGTAGTACTTCACGGGAGACCCAGTACTTC.

J is TRBJ2-2 and V is TRBV5-1, with 7 bases identical to TRBD1. Germline V CDR1 and CDR2: SGHRS, YFSETQ. V trimming: 1 base; J trimming: 6 bases; junction bases outside the gene matches: 3. The CDR3 sequence is 14 residues long. In DNA, the CDR3 is TGCGCCAGCAGCTTGACAGGGGCGGCCGGGGAGCTGTTTTTT. The encoded protein is CASSLTGAAGELFF.

This clone appeared a single time. The chain is built from TRBV6-1 and TRBJ1-2; D not certain. The V end was cut by 1 base, the J end by 0 bases, with 15 bases between. This CDR3 contains 17 residues. In germline, CDR1 is MNHNS, CDR2 SASEGT. CDR3: CASSEEQRLFSNYGYTF. CDR3 bases: TGTGCCAGCAGTGAAGAACAACGACTATTCTCTAACTATGGCTACACCTTC.

This rearrangement joins TRBV4-2 to TRBJ2-5; D is possibly TRBD2 (6 bases). This CDR3 is built from 15 residues. Germline assignment: CDR1 LGHNA and CDR2 YNFKEQ. V shed 1 base and J shed 4 bases, with 13 bases lying between them. The CDR3 reads CASSQGRRDSETQYF. The DNA for the CDR3 is TGTGCCAGCAGCCAAGGTCGCCGGGACTCAGAGACCCAGTACTTC.

The chain employs TRBV5-6 and TRBJ1-5; 7 nucleotides align to TRBD1. This CDR3 comprises 14 residues. V shed 5 bases, J shed 3 bases, and the junction held 5 bases outside the gene matches. CDR1 SGHDT and CDR2 YYEEEE come from the germline V gene. The CDR3 DNA is TGTGCCAGCAGTTTTGGACAGGCCAATCAGCCCCAGCATTTT. Translation: CASSFGQANQPQHF.

The table lists this clone with a few counts. This chain links TRBV7-6 with TRBJ2-5; 7 bases match TRBD1. The length of the CDR3 is 15 residues. V shed 0 bases and J 4 bases; nucleotides not matched to a gene: 5. Germline V lookup: CDR1 SGHVS, CDR2 FNYEAQ. The CDR3 DNA reads TGTGCCAGCAGCTTAGCAGGACAGGTTCGAGAGACCCAGTACTTC. This translates into CASSLAGQVRETQYF.

The chain is built from TRBV7-2 and TRBJ2-7; perhaps TRBD1 as D (6 bases). In germline, CDR1 is SGHTA, CDR2 FQGNSA. With 5 bases removed from V and 6 bases from J, the gap between germline ends came to 17 bases. CDR3 length equals 14 residues. This CDR3 reads CASSRLQGSGEQYF. The CDR3 region has the DNA TGTGCCAGCAGCCGCCTACAGGGCTCGGGCGAGCAGTACTTC.

This clone was recorded a few times. This chain joins TRBV11-3 and TRBJ2-1; 8 bases agree with TRBD2. In germline, CDR1 is SGHNT, CDR2 YENEEA. V dropped 5 bases and J dropped 3; count of bases not matched to a gene: 9. The CDR3 has 16 residues. The CDR3 DNA reads as TGTGCCAGCAGCCCCCGGACTAGCACCTACTACAATGAGCAGTTCTTC. As protein: CASSPRTSTYYNEQFF. The complete variable domain, with remaining parts taken from reference TRBV11-3 and TRBJ2-1, reads EAGVVQSPRYKIIEKKQPVAFWCNPISGHNTLYWYLQNLGQGPELLIRYENEEAVDDSQLPKDRFSAERLKGVDSTLKIQPAELGDSAVYLCASSPRTSTYYNEQFFGPGTRLTVL.

The chain uses TRBV6-5 and TRBJ2-5; D remains ambiguous. Per germline, CDR1 MNHEY and CDR2 SVGAGI. V gave up 4 bases and J gave up 2 bases, with 14 bases separating them. The CDR3 has 15 residues. CDR3 region: CASSSSAVIQETQYF. CDR3 in DNA: TGTGCCAGCAGTTCATCCGCAGTAATACAAGAGACCCAGTACTTC.

This chain links TRBV2 with TRBJ2-5, with TRBD2 matching over 8 bases. Germline loops: CDR1 SNHLY, CDR2 FYNNEI. The CDR3 length is 12 residues. Trimming at V came to 11 bases and at J to 4 bases, leaving 6 bases not matched to a gene. The DNA for the CDR3 is TGTGCCTTGAGCGGGAGACGAGAGACCCAGTACTTC. Protein product: CALSGRRETQYF. Supplemented by reference TRBV2 and TRBJ2-5, the full variable domain reads EPEVTQTPSHQVTQMGQEVILRCVPISNHLYFYWYRQILGQKVEFLVSFYNNEISEKSEIFDDQFSVERPDGSNFTLKIRSTKLEDSAMYFCALSGRRETQYFGPGTRLLVL.

The rearrangement joins TRBV25-1 to TRBJ2-1; D ambiguous. Germline CDR1 is MGHDK and CDR2 is SYGVNS. The CDR3 spans 13 residues. Trimming pared 8 bases from V and 1 base from J, leaving 9 bases between. The CDR3 bases are TGTGCCAGCCGCCCCGGTTCCTACAATGAGCAGTTCTTC. It is translated as CASRPGSYNEQFF.

The chain couples TRBV5-5 to TRBJ2-5, with 8 bases that match TRBD1. Trimming took 0 bases from V and 3 from J; bases not matched to a gene: 1. The V gene's germline CDR1 is SGHKS and CDR2 YYEKEE (reference sequence). The CDR3 has 14 residues. The CDR3 protein is CASSLGTGKETQYF. Written as DNA, the CDR3 is TGTGCCAGCAGCTTGGGGACAGGGAAAGAGACCCAGTACTTC.

V usage is TRBV29-1 and J usage is TRBJ1-4, with D possibly TRBD1 on 6 matching bases. Germline CDR1 is SQVTM and CDR2 is ANQGSEA. Trimming removed 4 bases at V and 4 bases at J, with 10 bases between. This CDR3 is built from 13 residues. In DNA form, the CDR3 reads TGCAGCGTTGGAGGGGGTTATAATGAAAAACTGTTTTTT. The encoded protein is CSVGGGYNEKLFF.

The table lists this clone with a few counts. The chain employs TRBV11-2 and TRBJ1-4; no clear D gene. The germline V and J ends were trimmed by 3 bases and 5 bases, with 10 bases remaining between them. The germline V gene has CDR1 SGHAT and CDR2 FQNNGV. This CDR3 contains 14 residues. The CDR3 nucleotides are TGTGCCAGCAGCTTGCGCGGATTAAATGAAAAACTGTTTTTT. Translated: CASSLRGLNEKLFF. The full variable domain, completed using reference TRBV11-2 and TRBJ1-4, is EAGVAQSPRYKIIEKRQSVAFWCNPISGHATLYWYQQILGQGPKLLIQFQNNGVVDDSQLPKDRFSAERLKGVDSTLKIQPAKLEDSAVYLCASSLRGLNEKLFFGSGTQLSVL.

This clone was observed once. The chain is built from TRBV2 and TRBJ1-2; TRBD1 agrees at 7 bases. The CDR3 is made up of 14 amino acids. V lost 7 bases and J lost 4; bases outside the gene matches: 9. Germline V gene sequence: CDR1 SNHLY, CDR2 FYNNEI. The CDR3 reads CASTERRDSYGYTF. As DNA, the CDR3 is TGTGCCAGCACGGAGCGAAGGGACAGCTATGGCTACACCTTC. The whole variable domain, remainder taken from reference TRBV2 and TRBJ1-2, is EPEVTQTPSHQVTQMGQEVILRCVPISNHLYFYWYRQILGQKVEFLVSFYNNEISEKSEIFDDQFSVERPDGSNFTLKIRSTKLEDSAMYFCASTERRDSYGYTFGSGTRLTVV.

This chain joins TRBV19 and TRBJ1-6; D remains unclear. V gave up 6 bases and J gave up 4 bases, with 4 bases separating them. Germline loops: CDR1 LNHDA, CDR2 SQIVND (reference sequence). The CDR3 spans 12 residues. As DNA, the CDR3 is TGTGCCAGTAGACGGTATAATTCACCCCTCCACTTT. The encoded protein is CASRRYNSPLHF. Supplemented by reference TRBV19 and TRBJ1-6, the full variable domain reads DGGITQSPKYLFRKEGQNVTLSCEQNLNHDAMYWYRQDPGQGLRLIYYSQIVNDFQKGDIAEGYSVSREKKESFPLTVTSAQKNPTAFYLCASRRYNSPLHFGNGTRLTVT.

Only a few counts were recorded for this clone. V gene TRBV7-2 combines with J gene TRBJ1-2; no definite D call. V dropped 6 bases and J dropped 8 bases, with 13 bases sitting between them. The CDR3 sequence is 12 residues long. Germline V gene data show CDR1 as SGHTA and CDR2 as FQGNSA. CDR3: CASSHIMGGYTF. The CDR3 nucleotides are TGTGCCAGCAGTCATATTATGGGCGGCTACACCTTC.

This clone was counted a single time. The chain combines TRBV7-3 with TRBJ2-1; weak D call: TRBD2 (6 bases). Trimming left V 2 bases short and J 5 bases short, with 19 bases between. The CDR3 has 17 residues. Germline V gene data show CDR1 as SGHTA and CDR2 as FQGTGA. CDR3: CASSLYSGTNQNNEQFF. The CDR3 nucleotides are TGTGCCAGCAGCTTATATAGCGGCACGAATCAGAACAATGAGCAGTTCTTC.

This clone was detected a few times. The rearrangement links TRBV27 to TRBJ2-7; 8 nucleotides match TRBD2. After removal of 2 bases from V and 7 bases from J, the junction contained 10 bases not matched to a gene. The CDR3 length is 15 residues. Germline V gene data show CDR1 as MNHEY and CDR2 as SMNVEV (reference sequence). As DNA, the CDR3 is TGTGCCAGCAGTTTAGGGCTAGCGGGTGTTAGTGAGCAGTACTTC. Translated: CASSLGLAGVSEQYF.

The V call is TRBV19, the J call TRBJ2-3; 11 nucleotides match TRBD2. The CDR3 sequence is 16 residues long. The germline V gene encodes CDR1 LNHDA and CDR2 SQIVND (reference sequence). With 5 bases clipped from V and 5 bases from J, the junction kept 9 bases outside the gene matches. The CDR3 sequence is CASSSLAGGPEDTQYF. The CDR3 nucleotides read TGTGCCAGTAGTTCATTAGCGGGAGGGCCGGAAGATACGCAGTATTTT.

This clone showed up just a few times. The chain has TRBV11-2 and TRBJ2-3; D not resolved. CDR3 length equals 14 residues. Trimming removed 1 base from V and 2 bases from J, with 7 bases in between. Germline lookup yields CDR1 SGHAT and CDR2 FQNNGV. The DNA for the CDR3 is TGTGCCAGCAGCTTAGGAGCCACCACAGATACGCAGTATTTT. Its protein is CASSLGATTDTQYF.

V is TRBV5-4 and J is TRBJ1-6; a possible D gene is TRBD1 (5 bases). CDR1 and CDR2 (germline): SGHNT, YYREEE (reference sequence). This CDR3 region has 15 residues. V was clipped by 5 bases and J by 3 bases, with 12 bases between them. The CDR3 DNA sequence: TGTGCCAGCAGGGGGGGGGACGGCTATAATTCACCCCTCCACTTT. The encoded protein is CASRGGDGYNSPLHF.

This clone was counted between two and nine times. The chain carries TRBV19 and TRBJ2-1, with 9 bases that match TRBD1. V was pared by 8 bases and J by 0 bases, with 8 bases of the junction left unmatched. Germline V lookup: CDR1 LNHDA, CDR2 SQIVND (reference sequence). The CDR3 sequence is 16 residues long. The CDR3 is CASARTGENSYNEQFF. CDR3 sequence (DNA): TGTGCCAGTGCCCGGACAGGGGAAAACTCCTACAATGAGCAGTTCTTC.

This chain uses TRBV11-2 with TRBJ2-1, with TRBD2 identical over 8 bases. This CDR3 spans 14 amino acids. In germline, CDR1 is SGHAT, CDR2 FQNNGV. V was pared by 1 base and J by 9 bases, with 5 bases of the junction left unmatched. CDR3 nucleotide sequence: TGTGCCAGCAGCTTAGGGCATCTAGCGGGTGAGCAGTTCTTC. Amino acid sequence: CASSLGHLAGEQFF.

In its sample, this clone was seen once. J is TRBJ1-4 and V is TRBV27; D unclear. This CDR3 region has 14 residues. V lost 4 bases, J lost 7 bases, and 13 bases lay in between. From germline, CDR1 is MNHEY and CDR2 SMNVEV (reference sequence). This chain's CDR3 is CASSYGMVTEKLFF. Here the CDR3 DNA reads TGTGCCAGCAGTTACGGTATGGTTACTGAAAAACTGTTTTTT.

Only a few counts were recorded for this clone. The junction shows a germline mismatch at one end, possibly a read error. This chain uses TRBV6-5 with TRBJ1-1; the D gene is possibly TRBD1 (6 bases). Germline CDR1 and CDR2: MNHEY and SVGAGI. CDR3 size: 15 residues. CDR3 amino acids: CASSHSGQLNTEAFF. CDR3 nucleotides: TGTGCCAGCAGTCACTCCGGACAGCTGAACACTGAAGCTTTCTTT.